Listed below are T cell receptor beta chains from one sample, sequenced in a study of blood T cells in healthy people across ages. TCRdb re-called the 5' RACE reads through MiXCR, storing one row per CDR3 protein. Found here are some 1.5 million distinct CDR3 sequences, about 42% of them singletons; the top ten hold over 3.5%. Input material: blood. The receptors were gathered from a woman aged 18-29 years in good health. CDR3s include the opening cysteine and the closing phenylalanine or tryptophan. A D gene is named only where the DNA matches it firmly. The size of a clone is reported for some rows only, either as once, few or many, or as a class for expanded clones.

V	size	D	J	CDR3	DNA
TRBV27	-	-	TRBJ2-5	CASSFLGSGNEQYF	TGTGCCAGCAGTTTTCTAGGGAGTGGAAATGAGCAGTACTTC
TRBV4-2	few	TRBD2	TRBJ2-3	CASSRRPGLVEDTQYF	TGTGCCAGCAGCCGCCGCCCGGGACTAGTAGAAGATACGCAGTATTTT
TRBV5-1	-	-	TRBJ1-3	CASSLTGGNSGNTIYF	TGCGCCAGCAGCTTGACTGGGGGTAACTCTGGAAACACCATATATTTT
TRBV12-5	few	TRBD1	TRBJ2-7	CASGLVHSWDRVHEQYF	TGTGCTAGTGGTTTGGTACATTCTTGGGACAGGGTCCACGAGCAGTACTTC
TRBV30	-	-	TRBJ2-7	CAWSQPGKGAYEQYF	TGTGCCTGGAGCCAACCGGGAAAGGGGGCCTACGAGCAGTACTTC
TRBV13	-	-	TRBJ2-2	CASSLTKYTGELFF	TGTGCCAGCAGCCTTACAAAATACACCGGGGAGCTGTTTTTT
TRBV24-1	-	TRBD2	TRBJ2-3	CATSDPGGVGTDAQYF	TGTGCCACCAGTGATCCGGGGGGGGTTGGCACAGATGCGCAGTATTTT
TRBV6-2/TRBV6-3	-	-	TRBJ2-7	CASRKEYNEQYF	TGTGCCAGCAGAAAGGAGTACAATGAGCAGTACTTC
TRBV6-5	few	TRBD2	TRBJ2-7	CASNRLAGVFDEQYF	TGTGCCAGCAACAGACTAGCGGGAGTCTTTGACGAGCAGTACTTC
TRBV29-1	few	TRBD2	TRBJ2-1	CSGVAGTSGSRNEQFF	TGCAGTGGGGTAGCCGGGACTAGCGGGAGTAGGAATGAGCAGTTCTTC